The sample holds a few counts of the clone carrying this T cell receptor beta chain. What it binds is unknown. Semi-nested PCR with Nested Universal Primer A followed constant-region reverse priming of full-length variable regions. MiXCR was run by TCRdb on the 5' RACE reads, yielding one entry per CDR3 protein. The sample records about 42,000 distinct CDR3 sequences, 22% being singletons. The ends were cut back, 6 bases at V and 2 bases at J, with 14 bases in the middle. There are 14 residues in the CDR3. General observations from the study: The TCR gene usage of tumor memory CD4+ T cells clustered together with blood and lymph node memory CD4+ cells and with lymph node naive CD4+ cells.

Treg sorting used a CD4+CD25+CD127-/low gate. The sequenced sample consisted of Tregs sorted from blood. The rearrangement uses TRBV12-3 or TRBV12-4 and TRBJ2-7; D tentatively fits TRBD1 or TRBD2 (6 bases each). The clonotype originates from a female donor with breast cancer. CDR3 nucleotide sequence: TGTGCCAGCAGCCCAACTAGGGGGGCCTACGAGCAGTACTTC. Translating it yields CASSPTRGAYEQYF.